The 21 T cell receptor beta chains in this list originate from one sample, sequenced in a study of cytomegalovirus exposure and HLA in healthy donors. The PCR used 60 Vbeta and 13 Jbeta primers. Sequencing was performed with immunoSEQ multiplex PCR; in TCRdb, only in-frame clones are kept and a portion is missing. The top ten clones hold approximately 4.8% of a sample with about 190,000 clones, approximately 75% of them seen once. Specimen: PBMCs. The receptors originated from a man aged 25-45 years in good health and CMV-seropositive.

The V gene is TRBV11-2, the J gene TRBJ2-2, with 12 nucleotides matching TRBD2. The CDR3 has 17 amino acids. Germline V CDR1 and CDR2: SGHAT, FQNNGV. The ends lost 5 bases at V and 5 bases at J; junction bases unmatched: 9. DNA of the CDR3: TGTGCCAGCAGCGAGACTAGCGGGAGTGTTCGGACCGGGGAGCTGTTTTTT. It is translated as CASSETSGSVRTGELFF.

This clone was recorded only once. The chain is built from TRBV4-3 and TRBJ2-1; 8 positions match TRBD1. CDR3 length equals 16 residues. CDR1 and CDR2 from the germline V gene are LGHNA and YSLEER. The V and J ends lost 0 bases and 4 bases, in that order; junction bases with no gene match: 5. The CDR3 sequence is CASSQDRGRGYNEQFF. CDR3 DNA: TGCGCCAGCAGCCAAGACAGGGGGCGTGGATACAATGAGCAGTTCTTC.

The chain uses TRBV29-1 and TRBJ2-5; maybe TRBD1 (6 bases). V gave up 7 bases and J gave up 5 bases, with 14 bases separating them. The germline V gene encodes CDR1 SQVTM and CDR2 ANQGSEA. There are 12 residues in the CDR3. CDR3 residues: CSAYRVRETQYF. The CDR3 DNA sequence: TGCAGCGCCTACAGGGTTCGGGAGACCCAGTACTTC.

The chain employs TRBV4-1 and TRBJ2-7; 12 bases are a match to TRBD2. This CDR3 contains 16 residues. Germline CDR1 is MGHRA and CDR2 is YSYEKL. Losses at the gene ends were 0 bases for V and 5 bases for J; bases not matched to a gene: 5. The CDR3 bases are TGCGCCAGCAGCCAAGAGGCTAGCGGGAGGGGTAACGAGCAGTACTTC. It translates to CASSQEASGRGNEQYF.

The CDR3 nucleotides read TGCAGCGTTGAAATCGAGTACGAGCAGTACTTC. Translation: CSVEIEYEQYF. The chain combines TRBV29-1 with TRBJ2-7; D call uncertain. This CDR3 contains 11 residues. Per the germline V gene, CDR1 is SQVTM and CDR2 is ANQGSEA. The ends were cut back, 2 bases at V and 4 bases at J, with 6 bases in the middle.

J is TRBJ2-7 and V is TRBV18; 8 bases are shared with TRBD2. V trimming: 4 bases; J trimming: 2 bases; junction bases outside the gene matches: 4. CDR1 and CDR2 from the germline V gene are KGHSH and LQKENI. CDR3 length equals 14 residues. CDR3: CASSRLASTYEQYF. Here the CDR3 DNA reads TGTGCCAGCTCACGACTAGCGTCAACCTACGAGCAGTACTTC.

The chain joins TRBV27 to TRBJ2-3; D not resolved. V dropped 6 bases and J dropped 5 bases, with 9 bases sitting between them. This CDR3 contains 12 residues. CDR1 and CDR2 from the germline V gene are MNHEY and SMNVEV (reference sequence). The CDR3 reads CASSPLGDTQYF. The CDR3 DNA is TGTGCCAGCAGCCCACTCGGAGATACGCAGTATTTT.

This chain connects TRBV7-2 to TRBJ2-5; tentative D call: TRBD2 (6 bases). Per germline, CDR1 SGHTA and CDR2 FQGNSA. The V end lost 5 bases, the J end lost 1 base, and 11 bases lay between the germline ends. This CDR3 spans 14 amino acids. The CDR3 here is CASSPAGLQETQYF. DNA for the CDR3: TGTGCCAGCAGCCCGGCGGGACTCCAAGAGACCCAGTACTTC.

This sequence joins TRBV5-4 and TRBJ2-5; unclear D gene. The J call is doubtful: the DNA matches TRBJ2-7 better. This CDR3 contains 15 residues. Germline V gene lookup returns CDR1 SGHNT and CDR2 YYREEE (reference sequence). DNA for the CDR3: TGTGCCAGCAGCTTGGCGGGTACCGCCTCCTACGAGCAGTACTTC. The encoded protein is CASSLAGTASYEQYF.

As regards this clone: At one of its ends the junction is not consistent with the germline gene, which may arise from a read error. The V call is TRBV7-9, the J call TRBJ2-1; D perhaps matches TRBD2 (6 bases). CDR1 is SEHNR, CDR2 FQNEAQ, per germline (reference sequence). This CDR3 region has 13 residues. The CDR3 coding sequence is TGTGCCAGCAGCTTAGCCCAGTCAGGGAGGCTGGTCTTC. It translates to CASSLAQSGRLVF.

The gene calls are TRBV23-1 and TRBJ1-6; D may be TRBD1 (5 bases). TRBV23-1 is marked as an open reading frame, function uncertain. V lost 2 bases and J lost 6, with 5 bases in between. The CDR3 has 13 amino acids. The CDR3 is CASSQDSNSPLHF. The CDR3 DNA reads TGCGCCAGCAGTCAAGACAGTAATTCACCCCTCCACTTT.

J is TRBJ2-7 and V is TRBV9; TRBD2 matches 8 bases. Germline CDR1 and CDR2: SGDLS and YYNGEE. The CDR3 is made up of 14 amino acids. V trimming: 0 bases; J trimming: 5 bases; junction bases outside the gene matches: 4. The DNA of the CDR3 is TGTGCCAGCAGCGTAGGGGGTAGCGGGGACGAGCAGTACTTC. Translation gives CASSVGGSGDEQYF.

J is TRBJ2-7 and V is TRBV9, with 8 nucleotides matching TRBD1. Germline V gene lookup returns CDR1 SGDLS and CDR2 YYNGEE. V lost 4 bases to trimming and J lost 4 bases; unmatched junction nucleotides: 7. CDR3 size: 14 residues. Here the CDR3 reads CASSRRDRSYEQYF. The CDR3 nucleotides are TGTGCCAGCAGCAGGCGGGACAGGTCTTACGAGCAGTACTTC.

The sample holds a few counts of this clone. The rearrangement joins TRBV28 to TRBJ2-3; TRBD1 aligns across 9 bases. V lost 3 bases, J lost 4 bases, and 14 bases stayed unmatched. The CDR3 is 18 amino acids. Germline CDR1 MDHEN, CDR2 SYDVKM. The CDR3 spells CASSFGTGRAQTPDTQYF. For the CDR3, the DNA is TGTGCCAGCAGTTTTGGGACAGGGCGAGCCCAAACCCCAGATACGCAGTATTTT.

The chain recombines TRBV7-2 with TRBJ2-4; TRBD1 is a possible D gene (5 bases). The germline V gene has CDR1 SGHTA and CDR2 FQGNSA. Trimming removed 1 base from V and 7 bases from J, with 11 bases in between. This CDR3 contains 14 residues. CDR3 coding DNA: TGTGCCAGCAGCTTAGTCCAGGGTGTGAACATTCAGTACTTC. As protein: CASSLVQGVNIQYF.

This clone was seen more than once but under ten times. V usage is TRBV14 and J usage is TRBJ2-1; perhaps TRBD2 as D (5 bases). Germline V gene sequence: CDR1 SGHDN, CDR2 FVKESK. This CDR3 region has 14 residues. V shed 1 base and J shed 6 bases, with 10 bases lying between them. The CDR3 bases are TGTGCCAGCAGCCAAGCTAGCCCCTTCAATGAGCAGTTCTTC. Its protein product is CASSQASPFNEQFF.

In its sample, this clone was seen once. The J gene is TRBJ2-2, the V gene TRBV6-5, with D possibly matching TRBD2 (6 bases). Germline CDR1 MNHEY, CDR2 SVGAGI. The V gene lost 6 bases and the J gene lost 4 bases, with 15 bases spanning the gap. This CDR3 has 15 amino acids. The CDR3 loop is CASRPRLVGTGELFF. CDR3 DNA sequence: TGTGCCAGCAGACCCCGACTAGTTGGCACCGGGGAGCTGTTTTTT.

The chain has TRBV27 and TRBJ2-7, with D hard to call. The CDR3 covers 15 residues. From germline, CDR1 is MNHEY and CDR2 SMNVEV (reference sequence). Trimming left V 0 bases short and J 3 bases short, with 12 bases between. CDR3 bases: TGTGCCAGCAGTTTATCGAAATTGACTTTCTACGAGCAGTACTTC. This codes for CASSLSKLTFYEQYF.

The sample holds a few counts of this clone. The chain is built from TRBV2 and TRBJ2-3; the D gene is possibly TRBD2 (5 bases). Germline CDR1 reads SNHLY; CDR2 reads FYNNEI. Trimming left V 7 bases short and J 5 bases short, with 10 bases between. The CDR3 loop spans 12 amino acids. The CDR3 here is CASKESGDTQYF. The CDR3 DNA reads as TGTGCCAGCAAGGAAAGCGGAGATACGCAGTATTTT.

This clone was picked up a small number of times. The V gene is TRBV4-1, the J gene TRBJ2-1, with D possibly TRBD2 on 5 matching bases. Germline V gene lookup returns CDR1 MGHRA and CDR2 YSYEKL. Trimming pared 4 bases from V and 4 bases from J, leaving 20 bases between. This CDR3 comprises 17 residues. The CDR3 protein is CASSRQTSRQSYNEQFF. In DNA, the CDR3 is TGCGCCAGCAGCCGACAAACTAGTCGCCAGTCATACAATGAGCAGTTCTTC.

The rearrangement links TRBV5-1 to TRBJ1-1; D might be TRBD1 (5 bases). The CDR3 loop spans 16 amino acids. Germline CDR1 SGHRS, CDR2 YFSETQ. The ends were cut back, 1 base at V and 1 base at J, with 14 bases in the middle. DNA for the CDR3: TGCGCCAGCAGCTTGATCCCTGATCAGGGGAACACTGAAGCTTTCTTT. It specifies CASSLIPDQGNTEAFF.